One sample yielded the 5 T cell receptor beta chains listed below, sequenced in a study of CD8+CD57+ T cells in acquired aplastic anemia. CDR3 and TCR beta VDJ profiling relied on a genomic DNA template. One entry per CDR3 protein, called by TCRdb with MiXCR from the reads. The sample shows 200,000 to 250,000 distinct CDR3 sequences, 34% of them seen only once. Sequencing input: sorted CD4+, CD8+, or CD8+CD57+ T cells (not recorded which) from PBMCs. The receptor set was obtained from a human donor in good health, serving as a control.

Details on this clonotype: One base away lies a much larger clone, so this may be a sequencing read error. The gene calls are TRBV19 and TRBJ2-7; D perhaps matches TRBD1 (5 bases). The CDR3 loop spans 15 amino acids. Germline CDR1 and CDR2: LNHDA and SQIVND (reference sequence). CDR3 residues: CASSIGVWGSYGQYF. CDR3 sequence (DNA): TGTGCCAGTAGTATTGGGGTATGGGGCTCCTACGGGCAGTACTTC.

This clonotype appeared many times. The J gene is TRBJ2-7, the V gene TRBV4-1, with D maybe TRBD2 (6 bases). The V and J ends lost 4 bases and 5 bases respectively, with 18 bases between them. The CDR3 runs 15 residues. CDR1 and CDR2 from the germline V gene are MGHRA and YSYEKL. Here the CDR3 reads CASSRLLGTLHEQYF. The CDR3 DNA follows: TGCGCCAGCAGCCGACTTCTCGGGACTCTCCACGAGCAGTACTTC.

J is TRBJ2-3 and V is TRBV29-1; 14 bases match TRBD2. Germline loops: CDR1 SQVTM, CDR2 ANQGSEA. V shed 3 bases, J shed 5 bases, and the junction held 7 bases outside the gene matches. The CDR3 totals 16 residues. The CDR3, as DNA: TGCAGCGTTGATGTGACTAGCGGGGGGGCAGGAGATACGCAGTATTTT. Protein sequence: CSVDVTSGGAGDTQYF.

The rearrangement uses TRBV6-1 and TRBJ1-2; 10 bases are shared with TRBD1. Germline trimming cut 5 bases from V and 4 bases from J; bases unmatched to any gene: 7. The V gene's germline CDR1 is MNHNS and CDR2 SASEGT. The CDR3 contains 15 residues. CDR3 sequence reads: CASSRQTGGAYGYTF. CDR3 nucleotides: TGTGCCAGCAGTCGACAGACAGGGGGCGCCTATGGCTACACCTTC.

This clonotype was seen a handful of times. The gene calls are TRBV5-4 and TRBJ2-7, with 12 bases identical to TRBD1. The CDR3 is made up of 17 amino acids. Unmatched junction bases numbered 6, after V lost 0 bases and J lost 2 bases. The germline V gene has CDR1 SGHNT and CDR2 YYREEE (reference sequence). The CDR3 nucleotides read TGTGCCAGCAGCTTGGGAGGGACAGGGGGCGTGCCCTACGAGCAGTACTTC. It translates to CASSLGGTGGVPYEQYF.